The 10 T cell receptor beta chains below all came from one sample that was sequenced in a study of cytomegalovirus exposure and HLA in healthy donors. 13 Jbeta primers and 60 Vbeta primers were used for the PCR. The method was immunoSEQ multiplex PCR; TCRdb's version includes in-frame clones alone and lacks a portion of them. The profile shows around 160,000 clones, over 75% of them singletons. The sequenced sample consisted of PBMCs. These receptors were obtained from a man over 45 in good health and CMV-seropositive.

This clone came up a few times. V gene TRBV5-4 combines with J gene TRBJ1-1; the D gene is possibly TRBD1 (5 bases). The CDR3 has 16 residues. The V end was cut by 7 bases, the J end by 0 bases, with 19 bases between. The germline CDR1 and CDR2 sequences are SGHNT and YYREEE (reference sequence). Written as DNA, the CDR3 is TGTGCCAGCTACAGGATGGGCAATACCATGAACACTGAAGCTTTCTTT. This translates into CASYRMGNTMNTEAFF.

The gene calls are TRBV4-2 and TRBJ2-3; TRBD2 might be the D (5 bases). Per the germline V gene, CDR1 is LGHNA and CDR2 is YNFKEQ. The V gene lost 4 bases and the J gene lost 4 bases, with 12 bases spanning the gap. The CDR3 runs 14 residues. CDR3: CASSPGVGADTQYF. CDR3 in DNA: TGTGCCAGCAGCCCAGGAGTCGGGGCAGATACGCAGTATTTT.

This clone was recorded only once. V is TRBV7-6 and J is TRBJ2-7, with 9 positions matching TRBD1. V lost 5 bases and J lost 6; bases outside the gene matches: 14. Germline CDR1 and CDR2: SGHVS and FNYEAQ. The CDR3 sequence is 16 residues long. CDR3 bases: TGTGCCAGCAGCCACACAGGGGGCGTTATGGCCGGCGAGCAGTACTTC. Protein product: CASSHTGGVMAGEQYF.

Only a few counts were recorded for this clone. The V call is TRBV30, the J call TRBJ1-5; 8 positions match TRBD1. The CDR3 is 13 residues long. Per germline, CDR1 GTSNPN and CDR2 SVGIG (reference sequence). J was trimmed by 5 bases and V by 8 bases; bases with no gene match: 8. The CDR3 bases are TGTGCCGGGGGCGGGACAGGAGATCAGCCCCAGCATTTT. Its protein is CAGGGTGDQPQHF.

This sequence joins TRBV28 and TRBJ1-1; D is unresolved. The CDR3 is 11 amino acids. Germline V gives CDR1 MDHEN, CDR2 SYDVKM. The CDR3 bases are TGTGGGGCGCGGGAGGACACTGAAGCTTTCTTT. It encodes CGAREDTEAFF.

This clone was observed a few times. This chain uses TRBV19 with TRBJ1-1; D is unresolved. There are 13 residues in the CDR3. With 3 bases removed from V and 1 base from J, the gap between germline ends came to 6 bases. The germline gives CDR1 LNHDA, CDR2 SQIVND (reference sequence). CDR3: CASSMARNTEAFF. The CDR3 DNA follows: TGTGCCAGTAGTATGGCCAGGAACACTGAAGCTTTCTTT.

The genes are TRBV28 and TRBJ2-7; D may be TRBD2 (5 bases). The CDR3 loop spans 14 amino acids. With 2 bases removed from V and 7 bases from J, the gap between germline ends came to 15 bases. Looked up from germline, CDR1 is MDHEN and CDR2 is SYDVKM. CDR3 sequence: CASSLHIGEMEQYV. The CDR3 coding sequence is TGTGCCAGCAGTTTACATATCGGGGAAATGGAGCAGTACGTC.

The chain recombines TRBV4-3 with TRBJ1-1, with a weak D call TRBD1 (6 bases). CDR3 length: 16 amino acids. V dropped 1 base and J dropped 4 bases, with 16 bases sitting between them. The V gene's germline CDR1 is LGHNA and CDR2 YSLEER. The CDR3 loop reads CASSQGGRGGGTEAFF. Here the CDR3 DNA reads TGCGCCAGCAGCCAAGGAGGCAGGGGAGGGGGCACTGAAGCTTTCTTT.

This clone was observed a single time. This chain connects TRBV5-1 to TRBJ1-1; perhaps TRBD1 as D (5 bases). CDR1 is SGHRS and CDR2 is YFSETQ in the germline V gene. The CDR3 is 17 residues long. V was trimmed by 1 base and J by 0 bases, leaving 16 bases between them. CDR3 sequence reads: CASSLREGGGMNTEAFF. For the CDR3, the DNA is TGCGCCAGCAGCTTGAGGGAGGGTGGGGGGATGAACACTGAAGCTTTCTTT.

J is TRBJ2-1 and V is TRBV15, with 7 nucleotides matching TRBD1. CDR1 is LNHNV, CDR2 YYDKDF, per germline (reference sequence). V shed 0 bases, J shed 10 bases, and the junction held 9 bases outside the gene matches. CDR3 length: 15 amino acids. Here the CDR3 DNA reads TGTGCCACCAGCAGAGAGAAGGGGGCGGTGGGGGAGCAGTTCTTC. It codes for CATSREKGAVGEQFF.